The subject of this entry is one TCR beta chain. Using immunoSEQ multiplex PCR, the repertoire was profiled, and TCRdb retains in-frame clones only, with some absent. The sample includes about 60,000 clones, 85% of them seen just once. CDR3 size: 15 residues. CDR1 is MNHEY, CDR2 SVGAGI, per germline. V dropped 2 bases and J dropped 3 bases, with 14 bases sitting between them. The sample is drawn from a study of control samples from healthy donors and cancer patients. The genes are TRBV6-5 and TRBJ2-7, with D perhaps matching TRBD1 or TRBD2 (5 bases each). The origin of this receptor is a man in his forties in good health. The sequenced material came from blood. CDR3 sequence reads: CASSYGSGPIYEQYF. The DNA of the CDR3 is TGTGCCAGCAGTTACGGATCGGGACCGATCTACGAGCAGTACTTC.